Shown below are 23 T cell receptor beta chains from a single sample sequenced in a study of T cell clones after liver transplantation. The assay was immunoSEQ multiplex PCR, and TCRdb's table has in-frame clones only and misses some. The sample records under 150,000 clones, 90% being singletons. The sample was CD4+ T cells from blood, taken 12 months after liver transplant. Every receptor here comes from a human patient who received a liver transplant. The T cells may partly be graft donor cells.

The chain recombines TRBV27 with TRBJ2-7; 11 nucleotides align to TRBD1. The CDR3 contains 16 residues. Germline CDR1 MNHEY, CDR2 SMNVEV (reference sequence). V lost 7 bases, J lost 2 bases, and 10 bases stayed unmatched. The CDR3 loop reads CASTLRGDRGAYEQYF. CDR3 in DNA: TGTGCCAGCACCCTACGAGGGGACAGGGGGGCCTACGAGCAGTACTTC.

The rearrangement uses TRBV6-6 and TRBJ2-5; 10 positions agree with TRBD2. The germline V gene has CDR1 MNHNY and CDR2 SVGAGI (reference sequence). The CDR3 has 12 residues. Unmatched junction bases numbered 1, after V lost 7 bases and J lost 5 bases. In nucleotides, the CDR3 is TGTGCCAGCAAAGCGGGGGGGGAGACCCAGTACTTC. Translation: CASKAGGETQYF.

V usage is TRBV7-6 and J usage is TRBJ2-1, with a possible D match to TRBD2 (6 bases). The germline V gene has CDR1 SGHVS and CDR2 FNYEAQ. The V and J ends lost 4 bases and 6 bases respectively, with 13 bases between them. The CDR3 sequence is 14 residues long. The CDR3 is CASSSGLPGNEQFF. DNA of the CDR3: TGTGCCAGCAGCTCCGGACTACCTGGCAATGAGCAGTTCTTC.

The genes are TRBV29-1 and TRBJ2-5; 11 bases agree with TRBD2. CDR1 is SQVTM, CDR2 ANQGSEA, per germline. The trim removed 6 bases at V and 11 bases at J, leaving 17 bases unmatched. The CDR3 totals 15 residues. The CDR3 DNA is TGCAGCGTGACCATGACTAGCGGGGAATGGTGGGAGCAGTACTTC. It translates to CSVTMTSGEWWEQYF.

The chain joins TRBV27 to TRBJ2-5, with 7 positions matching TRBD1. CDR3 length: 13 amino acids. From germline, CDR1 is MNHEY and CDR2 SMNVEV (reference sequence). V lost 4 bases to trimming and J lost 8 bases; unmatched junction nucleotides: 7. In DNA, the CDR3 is TGTGCCAGCAGTTCCCCCGACAGGGCCACCCAGTACTTC. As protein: CASSSPDRATQYF.

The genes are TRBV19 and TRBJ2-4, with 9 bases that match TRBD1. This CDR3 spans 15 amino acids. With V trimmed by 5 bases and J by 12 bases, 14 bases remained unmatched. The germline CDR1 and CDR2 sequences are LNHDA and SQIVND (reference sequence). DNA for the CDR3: TGTGCCAGTAGTCCCTCCATGACAGGGGGTATTTCTCAGTACTTC. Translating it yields CASSPSMTGGISQYF.

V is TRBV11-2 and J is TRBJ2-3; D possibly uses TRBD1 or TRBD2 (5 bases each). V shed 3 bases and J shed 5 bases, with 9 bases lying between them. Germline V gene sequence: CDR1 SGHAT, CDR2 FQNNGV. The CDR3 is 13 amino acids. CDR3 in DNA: TGTGCCAGCAGCTTGAGGGGTATAGATACGCAGTATTTT. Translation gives CASSLRGIDTQYF.

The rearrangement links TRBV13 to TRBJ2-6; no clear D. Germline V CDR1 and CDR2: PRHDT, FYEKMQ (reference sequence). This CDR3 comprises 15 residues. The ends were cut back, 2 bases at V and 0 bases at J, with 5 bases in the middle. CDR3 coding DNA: TGTGCCAGCAGCTTAAGGTCCTCTGGGGCCAACGTCCTGACTTTC. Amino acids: CASSLRSSGANVLTF.

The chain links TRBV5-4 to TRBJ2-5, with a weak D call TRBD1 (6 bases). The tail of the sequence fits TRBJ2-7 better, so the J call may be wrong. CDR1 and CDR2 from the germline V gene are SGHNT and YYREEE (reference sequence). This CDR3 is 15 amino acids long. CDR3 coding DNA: TGTGCCAGCAGCTCGGACAGCTTCAGCTCCTACGAGCAGTACTTC. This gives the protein CASSSDSFSSYEQYF.

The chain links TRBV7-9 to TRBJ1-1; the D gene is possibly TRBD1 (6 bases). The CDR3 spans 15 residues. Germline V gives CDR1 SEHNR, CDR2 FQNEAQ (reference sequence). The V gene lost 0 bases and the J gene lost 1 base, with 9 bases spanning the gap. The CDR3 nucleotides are TGTGCCAGCAGCTTAGCGGGGGGGCAGAACACTGAAGCTTTCTTT. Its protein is CASSLAGGQNTEAFF.

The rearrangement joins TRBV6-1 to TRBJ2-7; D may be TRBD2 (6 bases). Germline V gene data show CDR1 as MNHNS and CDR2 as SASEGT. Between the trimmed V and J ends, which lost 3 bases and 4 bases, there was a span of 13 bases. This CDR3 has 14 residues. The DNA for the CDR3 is TGTGCCAGCAGTGAGTACCCCAGCGGGTACGAGCAGTACTTC. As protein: CASSEYPSGYEQYF.

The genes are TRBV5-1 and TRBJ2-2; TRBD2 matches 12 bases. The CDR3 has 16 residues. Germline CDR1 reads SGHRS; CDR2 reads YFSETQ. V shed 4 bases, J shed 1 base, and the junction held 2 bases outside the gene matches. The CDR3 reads CASSPLAGGNTGELFF. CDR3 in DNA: TGCGCCAGCAGCCCACTAGCGGGAGGGAACACCGGGGAGCTGTTTTTT.

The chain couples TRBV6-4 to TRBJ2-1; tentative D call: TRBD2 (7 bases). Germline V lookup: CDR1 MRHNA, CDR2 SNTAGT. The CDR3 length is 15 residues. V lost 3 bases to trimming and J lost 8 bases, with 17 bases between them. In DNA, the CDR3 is TGTGCCAGCAGTGAAGGGGGGGAGGGCGGAGATGAGCAGTTCTTC. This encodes CASSEGGEGGDEQFF.

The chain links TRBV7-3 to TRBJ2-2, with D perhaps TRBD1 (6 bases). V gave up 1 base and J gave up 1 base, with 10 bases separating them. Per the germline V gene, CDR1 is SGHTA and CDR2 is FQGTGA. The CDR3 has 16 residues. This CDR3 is CASSLIGTRNTGELFF. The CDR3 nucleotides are TGTGCCAGCAGCTTAATCGGGACACGGAACACCGGGGAGCTGTTTTTT. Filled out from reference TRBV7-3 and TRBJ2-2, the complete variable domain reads GAGVSQTPSNKVTEKGKYVELRCDPISGHTALYWYRQSLGQGPEFLIYFQGTGAADDSGLPNDRFFAVRPEGSVSTLKIQRTERGDSAVYLCASSLIGTRNTGELFFGEGSRLTVL.

The CDR3 DNA reads as TGCGCCAGCGGTCCCTCGAGATGGGGCAGGGAGGCCTACGAGCAGTACTTC. This encodes CASGPSRWGREAYEQYF. The chain is built from TRBV10-2 and TRBJ2-7; possibly TRBD2 for D (6 bases). Trimming left V 8 bases short and J 2 bases short, with 25 bases between. The CDR3 is made up of 17 amino acids. Germline CDR1 and CDR2: WSHSY and SAAADI.

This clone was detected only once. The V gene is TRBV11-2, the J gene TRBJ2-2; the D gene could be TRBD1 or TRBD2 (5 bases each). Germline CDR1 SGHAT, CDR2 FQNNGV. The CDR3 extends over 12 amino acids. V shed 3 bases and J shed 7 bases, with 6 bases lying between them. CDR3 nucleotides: TGTGCCAGCAGCTTTGGGGGCGGGGAGCTGTTTTTT. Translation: CASSFGGGELFF.

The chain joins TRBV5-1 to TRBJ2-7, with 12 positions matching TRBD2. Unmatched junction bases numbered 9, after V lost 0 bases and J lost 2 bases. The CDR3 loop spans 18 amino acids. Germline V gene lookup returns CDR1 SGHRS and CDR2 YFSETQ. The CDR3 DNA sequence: TGCGCCAGCAGCTTGGTGCGACTAGCGGGAGAGAAGACCTACGAGCAGTACTTC. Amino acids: CASSLVRLAGEKTYEQYF.

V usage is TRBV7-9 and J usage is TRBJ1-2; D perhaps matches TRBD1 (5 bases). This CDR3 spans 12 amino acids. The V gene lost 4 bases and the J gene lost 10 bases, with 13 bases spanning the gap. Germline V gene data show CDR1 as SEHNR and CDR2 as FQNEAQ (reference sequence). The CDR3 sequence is CASSYGAGDYTF. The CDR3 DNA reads TGTGCCAGCAGCTACGGGGCCGGGGACTACACCTTC.

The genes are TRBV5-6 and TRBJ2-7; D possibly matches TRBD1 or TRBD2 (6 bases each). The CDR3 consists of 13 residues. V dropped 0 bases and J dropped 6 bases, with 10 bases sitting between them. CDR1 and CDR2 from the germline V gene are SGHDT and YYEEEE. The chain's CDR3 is CASSLDRGPEQYF. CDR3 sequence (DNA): TGTGCCAGCAGCTTGGACCGGGGGCCCGAGCAGTACTTC.

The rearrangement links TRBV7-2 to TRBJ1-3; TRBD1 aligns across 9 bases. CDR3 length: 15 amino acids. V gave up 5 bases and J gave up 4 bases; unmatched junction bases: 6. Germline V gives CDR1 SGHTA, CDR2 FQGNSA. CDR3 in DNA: TGTGCCAGCAGCCCTGGACAGGGGCCAGGAAACACCATATATTTT. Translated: CASSPGQGPGNTIYF.

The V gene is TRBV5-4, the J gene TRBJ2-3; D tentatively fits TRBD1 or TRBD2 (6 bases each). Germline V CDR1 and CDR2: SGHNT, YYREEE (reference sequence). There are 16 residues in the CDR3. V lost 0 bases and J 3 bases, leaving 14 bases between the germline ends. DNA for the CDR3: TGTGCCAGCAGCTTGGCCAAGGGGGGCAGGACAGATACGCAGTATTTT. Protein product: CASSLAKGGRTDTQYF.

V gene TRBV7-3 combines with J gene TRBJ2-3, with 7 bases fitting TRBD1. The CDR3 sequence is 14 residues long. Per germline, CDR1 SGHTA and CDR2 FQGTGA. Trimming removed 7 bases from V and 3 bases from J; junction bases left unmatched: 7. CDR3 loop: CASTTGVPTDTQYF. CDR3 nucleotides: TGTGCCAGCACCACAGGGGTCCCGACAGATACGCAGTATTTT.

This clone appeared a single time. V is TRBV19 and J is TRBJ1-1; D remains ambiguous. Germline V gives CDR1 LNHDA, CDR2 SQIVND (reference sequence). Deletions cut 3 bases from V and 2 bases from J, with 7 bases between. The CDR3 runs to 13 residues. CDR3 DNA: TGTGCCAGTAGTATGGTCGGTAACACTGAAGCTTTCTTT. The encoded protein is CASSMVGNTEAFF.